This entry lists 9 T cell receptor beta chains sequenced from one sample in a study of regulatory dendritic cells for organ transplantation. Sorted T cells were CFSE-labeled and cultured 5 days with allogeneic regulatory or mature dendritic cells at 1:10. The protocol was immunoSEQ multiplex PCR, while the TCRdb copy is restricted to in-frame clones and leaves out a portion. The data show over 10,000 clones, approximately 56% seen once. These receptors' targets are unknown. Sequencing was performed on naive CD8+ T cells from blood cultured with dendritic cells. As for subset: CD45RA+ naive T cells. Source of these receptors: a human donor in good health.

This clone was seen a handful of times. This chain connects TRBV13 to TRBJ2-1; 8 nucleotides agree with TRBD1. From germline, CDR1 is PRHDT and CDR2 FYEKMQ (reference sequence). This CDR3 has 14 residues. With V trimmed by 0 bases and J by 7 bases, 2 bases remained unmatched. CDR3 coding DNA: TGTGCCAGCAGCTTAGGGCAGGGGGCGAATGAGCAGTTCTTC. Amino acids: CASSLGQGANEQFF.

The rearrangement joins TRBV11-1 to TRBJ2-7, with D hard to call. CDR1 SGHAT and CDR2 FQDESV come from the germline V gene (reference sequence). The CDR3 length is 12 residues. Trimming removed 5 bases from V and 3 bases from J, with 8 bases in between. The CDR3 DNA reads TGTGCCAGCAGCCTTACCAGCTACGAGCAGTACTTC. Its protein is CASSLTSYEQYF.

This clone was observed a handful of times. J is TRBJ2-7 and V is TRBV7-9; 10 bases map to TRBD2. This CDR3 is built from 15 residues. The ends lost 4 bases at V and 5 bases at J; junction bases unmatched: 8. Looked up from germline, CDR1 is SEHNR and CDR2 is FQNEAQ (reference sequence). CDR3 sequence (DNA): TGTGCCAGCAGCTCAAATGGGCTAGCGGGGGACGAGCAGTACTTC. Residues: CASSSNGLAGDEQYF.

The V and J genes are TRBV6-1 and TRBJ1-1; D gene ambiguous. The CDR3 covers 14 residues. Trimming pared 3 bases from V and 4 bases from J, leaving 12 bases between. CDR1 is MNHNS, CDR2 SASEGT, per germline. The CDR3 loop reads CASSEGGLGTEAFF. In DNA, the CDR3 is TGTGCCAGCAGTGAGGGTGGGCTTGGCACTGAAGCTTTCTTT.

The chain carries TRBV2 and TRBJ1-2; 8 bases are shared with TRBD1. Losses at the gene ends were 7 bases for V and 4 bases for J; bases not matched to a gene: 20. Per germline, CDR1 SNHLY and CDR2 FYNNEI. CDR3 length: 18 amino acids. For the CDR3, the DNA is TGTGCCAGCATGAATTTCCCCACCTCCGGACAGGGCGGCTATGGCTACACCTTC. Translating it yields CASMNFPTSGQGGYGYTF. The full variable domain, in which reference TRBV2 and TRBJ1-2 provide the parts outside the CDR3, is EPEVTQTPSHQVTQMGQEVILRCVPISNHLYFYWYRQILGQKVEFLVSFYNNEISEKSEIFDDQFSVERPDGSNFTLKIRSTKLEDSAMYFCASMNFPTSGQGGYGYTFGSGTRLTVV.

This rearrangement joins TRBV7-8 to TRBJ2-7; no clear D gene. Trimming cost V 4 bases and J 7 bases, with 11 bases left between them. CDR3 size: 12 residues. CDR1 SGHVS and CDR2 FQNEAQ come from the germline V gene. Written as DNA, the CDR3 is TGTGCCAGCAGCTCCTCCGGTGGTGAGCAGTACTTC. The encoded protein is CASSSSGGEQYF. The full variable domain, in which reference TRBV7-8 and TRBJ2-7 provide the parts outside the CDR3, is GAGVSQSPRYKVAKRGQDVALRCDPISGHVSLFWYQQALGQGPEFLTYFQNEAQLDKSGLPSDRFFAERPEGSVSTLKIQRTQQEDSAVYLCASSSSGGEQYFGPGTRLTVT.

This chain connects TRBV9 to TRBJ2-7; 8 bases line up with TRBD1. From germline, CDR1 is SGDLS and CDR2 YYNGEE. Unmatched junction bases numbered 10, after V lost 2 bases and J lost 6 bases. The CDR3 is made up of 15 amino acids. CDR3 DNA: TGTGCCAGCAGCGTCGCCGGGACAGGCTCTTTCGAGCAGTACTTC. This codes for CASSVAGTGSFEQYF.

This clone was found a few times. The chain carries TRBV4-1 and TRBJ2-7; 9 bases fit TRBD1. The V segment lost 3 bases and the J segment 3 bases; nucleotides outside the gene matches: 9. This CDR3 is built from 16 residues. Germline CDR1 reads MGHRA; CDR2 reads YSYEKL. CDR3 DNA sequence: TGCGCCAGCAGCCATCTCCCGGGACAGGGCGACTACGAGCAGTACTTC. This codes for CASSHLPGQGDYEQYF.

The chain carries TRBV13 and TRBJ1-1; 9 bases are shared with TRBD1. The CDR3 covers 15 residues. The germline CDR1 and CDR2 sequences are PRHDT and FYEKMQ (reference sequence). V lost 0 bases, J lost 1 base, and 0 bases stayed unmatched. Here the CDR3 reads CASSLGGQGNTEAFF. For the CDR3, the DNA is TGTGCCAGCAGCTTAGGGGGACAGGGGAACACTGAAGCTTTCTTT.